This T cell receptor (beta chain) appears in the sequencing data of a study of T-cell reconstitution after alpha-beta-depleted transplantation in children (TCRdb year 2016). Notes on the research overall: The study quantitatively tracked T-cell immune reconstitution after TCRalphabeta/CD19-depleted allogeneic hematopoietic cell transplantation in children using TCR repertoire profiling.

For this clonotype: The specificity of this receptor is unknown. Per-base qualities were not stored, and no clone one base away is much larger.

The library came from PCR. The sequencer was an Illumina HiSeq 2500. To normalize quantification of the TCRbeta repertoire, the TCR libraries were built with molecular barcoding that relied on unique molecular identifiers. TCRdb redid the processing of the public reads, applying fastp at Q25 and MiXCR, and retained in-frame beta chains. Rows with one shared CDR3 protein collapse into an entry with the most common genes and DNA. This sample is represented by about 640,000 distinct CDR3 sequences; 16% of them were singletons. Together, the top ten hold around 0.96% of the sample. Relative to germline, V is missing 4 bases and J is missing 5 bases, with 10 bases of the junction outside any gene match. The CDR3 covers 15 residues, taking in both the cysteine and the phenylalanine. This entry keeps only the CDR3 DNA: 45 bases, framed from base 1. According to the germline V gene, CDR1 reads SGHRS and CDR2 reads YFSETQ.

This sequence originates from a human donor who donated a stem cell graft to a child with acute myeloid leukemia. The V and J segments used are TRBV5-1 and TRBJ2-5; TRBD1 aligns with 8 central bases. The sample was PBMCs from the stem cell graft donor, taken from the stem cell graft. The CDR3 corresponds to CASSLWTGLGETQYF. The DNA sequence follows: TGCGCCAGCAGCCTCTGGACAGGGTTGGGGGAGACCCAGTACTTC.